This T cell receptor (beta chain) originates from a study of T cell changes during pregnancy in multiple sclerosis. TCRdb's table, derived via immunoSEQ multiplex PCR, lists solely in-frame clones and lacks some. The sample lists approximately 90,000 clones; approximately 94% were seen once. Germline-derived CDR1 and CDR2 are GTSNPN and SVGIG (reference sequence). V was pared by 4 bases and J by 0 bases, with 10 bases between. The CDR3 totals 13 residues. The source material was peripheral blood, sampled in the third trimester of pregnancy. The chain links TRBV30 to TRBJ2-7; D is unresolved. The source is a female donor with multiple sclerosis, enrolled in a pregnancy study. CDR3 nucleotide sequence: TGTGCCTGGACGCCTAGGAGCTCCTACGAGCAGTACTTC. As protein: CAWTPRSSYEQYF.